A selection of T cell receptor beta chains follows, all from one sample in a study of T cell repertoires in cytomegalovirus infection. These receptors are not linked to any known antigen. A single record per CDR3 protein comes from TCRdb applying MiXCR to the reads. The sample has 200,000 to 250,000 distinct CDR3 sequences; about 40% are singletons. This sample comprised CD8+ T cells from cultured PBMCs, obtained from culture after CMV antigen stimulation. The receptors come from a human donor in good health (CMV status not recorded). Some clones in this sample may be carry-over from other donors' samples. Both conserved end residues are part of each CDR3. D genes are given only for firm matches. The listing skips clone size in some rows; elsewhere it reads once, few, many or a size class.

D gene: NA
J gene: TRBJ1-3
V gene: TRBV7-2
clone size: many
CDR3 DNA: TGTGCCAGCAGCTTGGGTGCAGGGCGGGCTGGAAACACCATATATTTT
CDR3 protein: CASSLGAGRAGNTIYF

D gene: NA
J gene: TRBJ2-1
V gene: TRBV25-1
clone size: few
CDR3 DNA: TGTGCCACCCGAGCCGCTAGCAATTACAATGAGCAGTTCTTC
CDR3 protein: CATRAASNYNEQFF

D gene: NA
J gene: TRBJ1-4
V gene: TRBV4-1
clone size: few
CDR3 DNA: TGCGCCAGCAGTCCCGACAGGACCAATGAAAAACTGTTTTTT
CDR3 protein: CASSPDRTNEKLFF

D gene: TRBD1
J gene: TRBJ1-2
V gene: TRBV20-1
clone size: NA
CDR3 DNA: TGCAGTGCTAGAGTCCCGGACAGGGCGCGTGACACCTTC
CDR3 protein: CSARVPDRARDTF

D gene: NA
J gene: TRBJ1-1
V gene: TRBV4-1
clone size: NA
CDR3 DNA: TGCGCCAGCAGCCAAGCAGGTTTGAACACTGAAGCTTTCTTT
CDR3 protein: CASSQAGLNTEAFF

D gene: TRBD1
J gene: TRBJ1-5
V gene: TRBV7-9
clone size: few
CDR3 DNA: TGTGCCAGCAGCCCCCGGACAGGGGGCGTTGAGCCCCAGCATTTT
CDR3 protein: CASSPRTGGVEPQHF

D gene: NA
J gene: TRBJ2-7
V gene: TRBV7-3
clone size: NA
CDR3 DNA: TGTGCCAGCAGCCAGGGGGGGGTCTACGAGCAGTACTTC
CDR3 protein: CASSQGGVYEQYF

D gene: NA
J gene: TRBJ1-1
V gene: TRBV11-2
clone size: NA
CDR3 DNA: TGTGCCACCGGTGAGAGGCTCATGAACACTGAAGCTTTCTTT
CDR3 protein: CATGERLMNTEAFF

D gene: NA
J gene: TRBJ1-1
V gene: TRBV12-5
clone size: NA
CDR3 DNA: TGTGCTAGTGGTTTAGAAATTCTCAGGGGCGGGACTGAAGCTTTCTTT
CDR3 protein: CASGLEILRGGTEAFF

D gene: NA
J gene: TRBJ1-4
V gene: TRBV9
clone size: once
CDR3 DNA: TGTGCCAGCAATCCGGGGGGGAATGAAAAACTGTTTTTT
CDR3 protein: CASNPGGNEKLFF

D gene: TRBD2
J gene: TRBJ2-5
V gene: TRBV7-3
clone size: few
CDR3 DNA: TGTGCCAGCAGCTTATCGCACGATCGACTAGCGAGTAGTAAGGAGACCCAGTACTTC
CDR3 protein: CASSLSHDRLASSKETQYF

D gene: NA
J gene: TRBJ2-3
V gene: TRBV12-5
clone size: NA
CDR3 DNA: TGTGCTAGTGGTTTGGTACTTAATCATACGCAGTATTTT
CDR3 protein: CASGLVLNHTQYF

D gene: NA
J gene: TRBJ2-1
V gene: TRBV24-1
clone size: NA
CDR3 DNA: TGTGCCACCAGTGATCCCTCGGACAGCTACAATGAGCAGTTCTTC
CDR3 protein: CATSDPSDSYNEQFF

D gene: NA
J gene: TRBJ1-1
V gene: TRBV28
clone size: few
CDR3 DNA: TGTGCCAGCAGTTGGGGACTCAACACTGAAGCTTTCTTT
CDR3 protein: CASSWGLNTEAFF

D gene: NA
J gene: TRBJ1-5
V gene: TRBV7-9
clone size: NA
CDR3 DNA: TGTGCCAGCAGCCCAAGCCGTAATCAGCCCCAGCATTTT
CDR3 protein: CASSPSRNQPQHF

D gene: NA
J gene: TRBJ2-7
V gene: TRBV7-3
clone size: NA
CDR3 DNA: TGTGCCAGCAGCCCCAACGAGCTCGAGCAGTACTTC
CDR3 protein: CASSPNELEQYF

D gene: NA
J gene: TRBJ1-4
V gene: TRBV12-3/TRBV12-4
clone size: NA
CDR3 DNA: TGTGCCAGCAGTTTAGCACTCAGGTCACCTAATGAAAAACTGTTTTTT
CDR3 protein: CASSLALRSPNEKLFF

D gene: NA
J gene: TRBJ1-1
V gene: TRBV6-1
clone size: NA
CDR3 DNA: TGTGCCAGCAGTACGGGGAGGCAGATGAACACTGAAGCTTTCTTT
CDR3 protein: CASSTGRQMNTEAFF

D gene: NA
J gene: TRBJ1-3
V gene: TRBV11-2
clone size: NA
CDR3 DNA: TGTGCCAGCAGCTTAGTTTTCCAGGACATAAGGGAAAACACCATATATTTT
CDR3 protein: CASSLVFQDIRENTIYF

D gene: TRBD1
J gene: TRBJ1-2
V gene: TRBV7-4
clone size: NA
CDR3 DNA: TGTGCCATCAGCTTCAACCGCGGGACAGGGGGCGACATGCAGGGCTATGGCTACACCTTC
CDR3 protein: CAISFNRGTGGDMQGYGYTF

D gene: NA
J gene: TRBJ1-1
V gene: TRBV12-3/TRBV12-4
clone size: NA
CDR3 DNA: TGTGCCAGCAGTTTATACGTAAACACTGAAGCTTTCTTT
CDR3 protein: CASSLYVNTEAFF

D gene: NA
J gene: TRBJ1-2
V gene: TRBV27
clone size: NA
CDR3 DNA: TGTGCCAGCAGTTTGGGGGGGGCGCCGGCCTACACCTTC
CDR3 protein: CASSLGGAPAYTF

D gene: NA
J gene: TRBJ1-1
V gene: TRBV19
clone size: NA
CDR3 DNA: TGTGCCAGTAGTACCCTTTGGGGAGGGAACACTGAAGCTTTCTTT
CDR3 protein: CASSTLWGGNTEAFF

D gene: TRBD1
J gene: TRBJ1-4
V gene: TRBV7-8
clone size: many
CDR3 DNA: TGTGCCAGCAGCTTAAGACAGGGAAGTGGGGAAAAACTGTTTTTT
CDR3 protein: CASSLRQGSGEKLFF

D gene: TRBD1
J gene: TRBJ1-1
V gene: TRBV19
clone size: NA
CDR3 DNA: TGTGCCAGTCGACAGGGGCCAACTGAAGCTTTCTTT
CDR3 protein: CASRQGPTEAFF

D gene: TRBD2
J gene: TRBJ2-7
V gene: TRBV5-4
clone size: few
CDR3 DNA: TGTGCCAGCAGCTTGACTGGGACTACCCCCTACGAGCAGTACTTC
CDR3 protein: CASSLTGTTPYEQYF

D gene: NA
J gene: TRBJ1-4
V gene: TRBV7-6
clone size: NA
CDR3 DNA: TGTGCCAGCAGCCTGAAAGGTCTGAAAAGTAATGAAAAACTGTTTTTT
CDR3 protein: CASSLKGLKSNEKLFF

D gene: TRBD1
J gene: TRBJ2-7
V gene: TRBV15
clone size: NA
CDR3 DNA: TGTGCCACCAGCAGATTCCATGGGGGACAGGGAATCTCCTTC
CDR3 protein: CATSRFHGGQGISF

D gene: TRBD1
J gene: TRBJ2-7
V gene: TRBV28
clone size: NA
CDR3 DNA: TGTGCCAGCAAGGGGCCGAGACAGGGAGCCTACGAGCAGTACTTC
CDR3 protein: CASKGPRQGAYEQYF

D gene: NA
J gene: TRBJ2-3
V gene: TRBV11-2
clone size: few
CDR3 DNA: TGTGCCAGCAGCTTAGGACAGGTCTGGGGGGCAGATACGCAGTATTTT
CDR3 protein: CASSLGQVWGADTQYF

D gene: NA
J gene: TRBJ1-5
V gene: TRBV7-8
clone size: few
CDR3 DNA: TGTGCCAGCAGCTTGAGCACAGAGACTAGCAATCAGCCCCAGCATTTT
CDR3 protein: CASSLSTETSNQPQHF

D gene: TRBD1
J gene: TRBJ1-1
V gene: TRBV7-9
clone size: NA
CDR3 DNA: TGTGCCAGCGAGGGGGTTAGGACAGGGGCTGAAGCTTTCTTT
CDR3 protein: CASEGVRTGAEAFF

D gene: NA
J gene: TRBJ2-5
V gene: TRBV24-1
clone size: NA
CDR3 DNA: TGTGCCACCAGTGATCGTGAGACCCAGTACTTC
CDR3 protein: CATSDRETQYF

D gene: TRBD2
J gene: TRBJ2-1
V gene: TRBV2
clone size: once
CDR3 DNA: TGTGCCAGCCCCGCCGGGACTAGCGGTCCGAAAGAGTTCTTC
CDR3 protein: CASPAGTSGPKEFF

D gene: TRBD2
J gene: TRBJ2-7
V gene: TRBV27
clone size: NA
CDR3 DNA: TGTGCCAGCAGTCCATTCTACAAACCTACTGGCGGGAGGGCCCACGAGCAGTACTTC
CDR3 protein: CASSPFYKPTGGRAHEQYF

D gene: TRBD1
J gene: TRBJ1-5
V gene: TRBV24-1
clone size: NA
CDR3 DNA: TGTGCCACCAGTGATCGGGACAGAGATCAGCCCCAGCATTTT
CDR3 protein: CATSDRDRDQPQHF

D gene: TRBD2
J gene: TRBJ2-1
V gene: TRBV10-3
clone size: NA
CDR3 DNA: TGTGCCATCAGTAGAAAGAGGAGCGGGGGGGCGTCCTACAATGAGCAGTTCTTC
CDR3 protein: CAISRKRSGGASYNEQFF

D gene: TRBD1
J gene: TRBJ2-1
V gene: TRBV7-3
clone size: NA
CDR3 DNA: TGTGCCAGCAGCTTTCGACAGGGATCCTACAATGAGCAGTTCTTC
CDR3 protein: CASSFRQGSYNEQFF

D gene: NA
J gene: TRBJ2-7
V gene: TRBV7-8
clone size: many
CDR3 DNA: TGTGCCAGCAGCTTACAGAGATTGCCCCGGGACTCGTCCTACGAGCAGTACTTC
CDR3 protein: CASSLQRLPRDSSYEQYF

D gene: TRBD2
J gene: TRBJ2-1
V gene: TRBV12-5
clone size: NA
CDR3 DNA: TGTGCTAGTGGTTTGAAGGTTCTCCGGGGGGACTCCTACAATGAGCAGTTCTTC
CDR3 protein: CASGLKVLRGDSYNEQFF

D gene: TRBD1
J gene: TRBJ1-2
V gene: TRBV6-5
clone size: NA
CDR3 DNA: TGTGCCAGCACCCGACAGGGCCGATCAAACTATGGCTACACCTTC
CDR3 protein: CASTRQGRSNYGYTF

D gene: NA
J gene: TRBJ2-1
V gene: TRBV27
clone size: few
CDR3 DNA: TGTGCCACCTTAAGTCGGAAATGGAACTACAATGAGCAGTTCTTC
CDR3 protein: CATLSRKWNYNEQFF

D gene: NA
J gene: TRBJ2-7
V gene: TRBV15
clone size: few
CDR3 DNA: TGTGCCACCAGCAGAGATGCGGCCAAGGACGAGCAGTACTTC
CDR3 protein: CATSRDAAKDEQYF

D gene: NA
J gene: TRBJ1-1
V gene: TRBV7-4
clone size: few
CDR3 DNA: TGTGCCAGCAGCCTAGCTGGCTTT
CDR3 protein: CASSLAGF

D gene: TRBD2
J gene: TRBJ2-1
V gene: TRBV6-1
clone size: few
CDR3 DNA: TGTGCCAGCAGCCACCCGGGGAAGCGGGGGAGGAATGAGCAGTTCTTC
CDR3 protein: CASSHPGKRGRNEQFF

D gene: NA
J gene: TRBJ2-1
V gene: TRBV29-1
clone size: NA
CDR3 DNA: TGCAGCGTTGAAGATCAATTGAATGAGCAGTTCTTC
CDR3 protein: CSVEDQLNEQFF

D gene: TRBD1
J gene: TRBJ2-7
V gene: TRBV12-3/TRBV12-4
clone size: few
CDR3 DNA: TGTGCCAGCAGTCTATGGACAGGGGAGGGATACGAGCAGTACTTC
CDR3 protein: CASSLWTGEGYEQYF

D gene: NA
J gene: TRBJ1-1
V gene: TRBV4-2
clone size: few
CDR3 DNA: TGTGCCAGCAGCCACGGGACAATGAACACTGAAGCTTTCTTT
CDR3 protein: CASSHGTMNTEAFF

D gene: TRBD2
J gene: TRBJ2-2
V gene: TRBV12-3/TRBV12-4
clone size: NA
CDR3 DNA: TGTGCCAGCAGTCTTAGCGGGAGACACACCGGGGAGCTGTTTTTT
CDR3 protein: CASSLSGRHTGELFF

D gene: NA
J gene: TRBJ2-3
V gene: TRBV12-3/TRBV12-4
clone size: NA
CDR3 DNA: TGTGCCAGCCTAGGGGGGCGCACAGATACGCAGTATTTT
CDR3 protein: CASLGGRTDTQYF

D gene: NA
J gene: TRBJ2-1
V gene: TRBV28
clone size: once
CDR3 DNA: TGTGCCAGCAGTTTACGCAACGGGGAGTTCAATGAGCAGTTCTTC
CDR3 protein: CASSLRNGEFNEQFF

D gene: TRBD1
J gene: TRBJ1-1
V gene: TRBV7-4
clone size: many
CDR3 DNA: TGTGCCAGCAGCCTTCGACAGGGGTCTGAAGCTTTCTTT
CDR3 protein: CASSLRQGSEAFF

D gene: TRBD1
J gene: TRBJ2-1
V gene: TRBV7-3
clone size: NA
CDR3 DNA: TGTGCCAGCAGCTTAAGGGACAGGGGGCCCAATGAGCAGTTCTTC
CDR3 protein: CASSLRDRGPNEQFF

D gene: TRBD2
J gene: TRBJ2-5
V gene: TRBV28
clone size: NA
CDR3 DNA: TGTGCCAGCAGGGCCGGGACTAGCGACCAAGAGACCCAGTACTTC
CDR3 protein: CASRAGTSDQETQYF

D gene: TRBD1
J gene: TRBJ1-3
V gene: TRBV7-3
clone size: NA
CDR3 DNA: TGTGCCAGCAGCCCCGGGACAGGCTCTGGAAACACCATATATTTT
CDR3 protein: CASSPGTGSGNTIYF

D gene: NA
J gene: TRBJ2-5
V gene: TRBV14
clone size: NA
CDR3 DNA: TGTGCCAGCAGCCGCCCCGACGACTATGTGAGGGAAACCCAGTACTTC
CDR3 protein: CASSRPDDYVRETQYF

D gene: NA
J gene: TRBJ2-7
V gene: TRBV7-4
clone size: NA
CDR3 DNA: TGTGCCAGCAGCGGACGTGGGGGGCGGCGCTCCTACGAGCAGTACTTC
CDR3 protein: CASSGRGGRRSYEQYF